The 9 T cell receptor beta chains below all came from one sample that was sequenced in a study of blood T cell repertoires in COVID-19. TCRdb keeps only in-frame clones here, not all; method: immunoSEQ multiplex PCR. The sample lists tens of thousands of clones; 75% to 90% were seen once. Sample: peripheral blood. The source of these receptors is a man between 65 and 85 years old with acute or convalescent COVID-19.

The rearrangement uses TRBV5-5 and TRBJ2-7, with 8 bases that match TRBD1. Trimming took 1 base from V and 6 from J; bases not matched to a gene: 6. Looked up from germline, CDR1 is SGHKS and CDR2 is YYEKEE (reference sequence). The CDR3 runs 14 residues. CDR3 in DNA: TGTGCCAGCAGCTTGTGGACAGGGCCTGCCGAGCAGTACTTC. Encoded protein: CASSLWTGPAEQYF.

This clone was observed a single time. The rearrangement uses TRBV5-6 and TRBJ2-3; 9 bases fit TRBD1. Per germline, CDR1 SGHDT and CDR2 YYEEEE. The CDR3 is 15 residues long. Trimming at V came to 0 bases and at J to 5 bases, leaving 4 bases not matched to a gene. The CDR3: CASSLGGQGIDTQYF. CDR3 bases: TGTGCCAGCAGCTTGGGGGGACAGGGTATAGATACGCAGTATTTT. The variable domain in full, with the rest retrieved from reference TRBV5-6 and TRBJ2-3, is DAGVTQSPTHLIKTRGQQVTLRCSPKSGHDTVSWYQQALGQGPQFIFQYYEEEERQRGNFPDRFSGHQFPNYSSELNVNALLLGDSALYLCASSLGGQGIDTQYFGPGTRLTVL.

The chain employs TRBV7-3 and TRBJ2-2; tentative D call: TRBD2 (8 bases). The CDR3 runs 16 residues. Trimming stripped 6 bases from V and 3 bases from J, with 17 bases between. CDR1 is SGHTA and CDR2 is FQGTGA in the germline V gene. This CDR3 is CASRPTGTRDTGELFF. CDR3 in DNA: TGTGCCAGCAGGCCGACAGGGACTAGGGACACCGGGGAGCTGTTTTTT. The full variable domain, completed using reference TRBV7-3 and TRBJ2-2, is GAGVSQTPSNKVTEKGKYVELRCDPISGHTALYWYRQSLGQGPEFLIYFQGTGAADDSGLPNDRFFAVRPEGSVSTLKIQRTERGDSAVYLCASRPTGTRDTGELFFGEGSRLTVL.

The CDR3 protein is CASSHGRGQVNEKLFF. CDR3 DNA sequence: TGCGCCAGCAGCCATGGTCGGGGACAAGTTAATGAAAAACTGTTTTTT. The chain combines TRBV4-1 with TRBJ1-4, with D possibly being TRBD1 (6 bases). The CDR3 extends over 16 amino acids. Trimming shortened V by 3 bases and J by 4 bases, and 15 bases separated the two germline ends. Germline V gene lookup returns CDR1 MGHRA and CDR2 YSYEKL.

V is TRBV11-2 and J is TRBJ2-5, with a weak D call TRBD1 (7 bases). The germline CDR1 and CDR2 sequences are SGHAT and FQNNGV. Trimming cost V 4 bases and J 5 bases, with 14 bases left between them. The CDR3 sequence is 14 residues long. The CDR3 is CASSSGPGGETQYF. DNA of the CDR3: TGTGCCAGCAGCTCAGGACCAGGGGGGGAGACCCAGTACTTC.

The rearrangement uses TRBV28 and TRBJ1-1; D unclear. V was cut by 2 bases and J by 1 base, with 8 bases left in between. There are 14 residues in the CDR3. CDR1 is MDHEN, CDR2 SYDVKM, per germline. The CDR3 bases are TGTGCCAGCAGTTTAATCGTGCGGAACACTGAAGCTTTCTTT. As protein: CASSLIVRNTEAFF.

The chain has TRBV7-2 and TRBJ2-2; tentative D call: TRBD2 (6 bases). The CDR3 totals 16 residues. From germline, CDR1 is SGHTA and CDR2 FQGNSA. The ends were cut back, 5 bases at V and 6 bases at J, with 19 bases in the middle. The CDR3 DNA sequence: TGTGCCAGCAGCCCCCGTAGCGGAGGGCTCCCCGGGGAGCTGTTTTTT. This translates into CASSPRSGGLPGELFF.

The chain uses TRBV3-1 (or the pseudogene TRBV3-2) and TRBJ2-2, with 8 bases identical to TRBD2. This CDR3 has 19 amino acids. Losses at the gene ends were 0 bases for V and 1 base for J; bases not matched to a gene: 10. Germline V CDR1 and CDR2: LGHDT, YNNKEL (reference sequence). The CDR3 nucleotides are TGTGCCAGCAGCCAAGAAGGGGGGCTAGCGGGTTTGAACACCGGGGAGCTGTTTTTT. Translating gives CASSQEGGLAGLNTGELFF.

CDR3: CASPVRRAGDSDTQYF. The CDR3 DNA reads as TGTGCCAGCCCCGTCCGGAGAGCGGGAGACTCAGATACGCAGTATTTT. The chain couples TRBV9 to TRBJ2-3, with TRBD2 identical over 8 bases. CDR3 length: 16 residues. Trimming removed 7 bases from V and 4 bases from J; junction bases left unmatched: 14. Germline V gives CDR1 SGDLS, CDR2 YYNGEE.